Each of the 18 T cell receptor beta chains below was sequenced from the same sample in a study of blood T cell repertoires in COVID-19. Generated by immunoSEQ multiplex PCR, the TCRdb table keeps only in-frame clones and is missing some. The sample lists about 88,000 clones, 91% occurring once. The sample consisted of peripheral blood. Source of these receptors: a human donor with active COVID-19. The donor label of this sample is uncertain.

The chain joins TRBV24-1 to TRBJ2-3; 14 nucleotides line up with TRBD2. Trimming removed 2 bases from V and 0 bases from J; junction bases left unmatched: 6. CDR3 size: 19 residues. Per the germline V gene, CDR1 is KGHDR and CDR2 is SFDVKD. Written as DNA, the CDR3 is TGTGCCACCAGTGATTCCGGGACTAGCGGGGGTGCTAGCACAGATACGCAGTATTTT. It specifies CATSDSGTSGGASTDTQYF.

The chain is built from TRBV28 and TRBJ1-1, with 8 bases matching TRBD1. The CDR3 spans 15 residues. Germline CDR1 is MDHEN and CDR2 is SYDVKM. The ends lost 3 bases at V and 4 bases at J; junction bases unmatched: 7. CDR3 nucleotides: TGTGCCAGCAGTTTCAGGGGGCTTGGCTTCACTGAAGCTTTCTTT. This encodes CASSFRGLGFTEAFF. Supplemented by reference TRBV28 and TRBJ1-1, the full variable domain reads DVKVTQSSRYLVKRTGEKVFLECVQDMDHENMFWYRQDPGLGLRLIYFSYDVKMKEKGDIPEGYSVSREKKERFSLILESASTNQTSMYLCASSFRGLGFTEAFFGQGTRLTVV.

J is TRBJ2-3 and V is TRBV28; the D gene is possibly TRBD1 (5 bases). Germline V lookup: CDR1 MDHEN, CDR2 SYDVKM. With 9 bases removed from V and 0 bases from J, the gap between germline ends came to 7 bases. CDR3 length: 12 residues. This CDR3 reads CASRQSTDTQYF. For the CDR3, the DNA is TGTGCCAGTCGACAGAGCACAGATACGCAGTATTTT.

CDR3 loop: CASSQVTREETQYF. As DNA, the CDR3 is TGTGCCAGCAGCCAAGTCACTAGGGAAGAGACCCAGTACTTC. This chain joins TRBV3-1 (or the pseudogene TRBV3-2) and TRBJ2-5; D might be TRBD2 (5 bases). The CDR3 has 14 amino acids. The germline gives CDR1 LGHDT, CDR2 YNNKEL (reference sequence). The germline V and J ends were trimmed by 1 base and 3 bases, with 9 bases remaining between them.

V and J are TRBV6-5 and TRBJ2-3; tentative D call: TRBD1 (5 bases). V lost 2 bases and J lost 4, with 10 bases in between. This CDR3 has 14 amino acids. CDR1 and CDR2 from the germline V gene are MNHEY and SVGAGI. This CDR3 reads CASSYMTVADTQYF. CDR3 DNA sequence: TGTGCCAGCAGTTACATGACAGTCGCAGATACGCAGTATTTT.

The chain recombines TRBV10-3 with TRBJ1-1; no clear D gene. Looked up from germline, CDR1 is ENHRY and CDR2 is SYGVKD. CDR3 length: 16 residues. With 7 bases removed from V and 7 bases from J, the gap between germline ends came to 25 bases. CDR3 loop: CAIKKSGSGEVGEAFF. The CDR3 nucleotides are TGTGCCATCAAGAAGTCCGGGAGCGGCGAGGTTGGTGAAGCTTTCTTT.

The V and J genes are TRBV7-8 and TRBJ2-1; 11 bases are a match to TRBD2. CDR1 and CDR2 from the germline V gene are SGHVS and FQNEAQ. The CDR3 has 19 residues. Germline trimming cut 4 bases from V and 0 bases from J; bases unmatched to any gene: 11. CDR3 loop: CASSSTGLADLSSYNEQFF. The CDR3, as DNA: TGTGCCAGCAGCTCCACGGGACTAGCGGATCTTAGCTCCTACAATGAGCAGTTCTTC.

This clone occurred once. The V call is TRBV13, the J call TRBJ2-2; TRBD2 aligns across 10 bases. CDR1 PRHDT and CDR2 FYEKMQ come from the germline V gene (reference sequence). V trimming: 4 bases; J trimming: 5 bases; junction bases outside the gene matches: 4. The CDR3 is made up of 15 amino acids. DNA for the CDR3: TGTGCCAGCAGCTCCAGCGGGGGGGTAACCGGGGAGCTGTTTTTT. This codes for CASSSSGGVTGELFF.

This chain links TRBV25-1 with TRBJ1-1; 7 nucleotides match TRBD1. The CDR3 is made up of 12 amino acids. Germline lookup yields CDR1 MGHDK and CDR2 SYGVNS. The ends lost 5 bases at V and 10 bases at J; junction bases unmatched: 7. The CDR3 loop is CASSNPTGLAFF. DNA for the CDR3: TGTGCCAGCAGTAACCCGACAGGGTTAGCTTTCTTT.

The chain couples TRBV7-9 to TRBJ1-6, with D maybe TRBD1 (5 bases). Trimming took 5 bases from V and 11 from J, leaving 16 bases between them. Germline values: CDR1 SEHNR, CDR2 FQNEAQ (reference sequence). The CDR3 length is 14 residues. For the CDR3, the DNA is TGTGCCAGCAGCCACGACGGGGGGACCCCACCCCTCCACTTT. Its protein product is CASSHDGGTPPLHF. Using reference TRBV7-9 and TRBJ1-6 for the parts outside the CDR3, the full variable domain is DTGVSQNPRHKITKRGQNVTFRCDPISEHNRLYWYRQTLGQGPEFLTYFQNEAQLEKSRLLSDRFSAERPKGSFSTLEIQRTEQGDSAMYLCASSHDGGTPPLHFGNGTRLTVT.

The chain links TRBV9 to TRBJ2-5; 10 bases align to TRBD2. The V segment lost 0 bases and the J segment 5 bases; nucleotides outside the gene matches: 7. Germline CDR1 reads SGDLS; CDR2 reads YYNGEE. The CDR3 has 16 amino acids. CDR3 loop: CASSVGAGGISETQYF. CDR3 nucleotides: TGTGCCAGCAGCGTAGGAGCGGGGGGGATTTCGGAGACCCAGTACTTC.

This sequence joins TRBV6-5 and TRBJ2-7, with D maybe TRBD2 (5 bases). Trimming removed 5 bases at V and 4 bases at J, with 12 bases between. Germline loops: CDR1 MNHEY, CDR2 SVGAGI. The CDR3 sequence is 13 residues long. The CDR3 spells CASSIGERYEQYF. DNA for the CDR3: TGTGCCAGCAGTATCGGGGAGCGATACGAGCAGTACTTC.

The gene calls are TRBV6-2 or TRBV6-3 and TRBJ2-7, with D unresolved. CDR3 length equals 13 residues. Germline CDR1 and CDR2: MNHEY and SVGEGT. With 0 bases removed from V and 6 bases from J, the gap between germline ends came to 9 bases. The CDR3 loop is CASSYSAGFEQYF. The CDR3 region has the DNA TGTGCCAGCAGTTACTCCGCCGGTTTCGAGCAGTACTTC.

The V and J genes are TRBV19 and TRBJ2-3; possible D gene TRBD2, 6 bases. The V gene lost 6 bases and the J gene lost 4 bases, with 20 bases spanning the gap. The CDR3 consists of 16 residues. Per germline, CDR1 LNHDA and CDR2 SQIVND (reference sequence). The CDR3 DNA is TGTGCCAGTAGCTCCGGGGCGGGGAGCTTAGCAGATACGCAGTATTTT. It translates to CASSSGAGSLADTQYF.

This clone was picked up a small number of times. The chain employs TRBV7-9 and TRBJ1-1; 8 nucleotides align to TRBD1. V shed 3 bases, J shed 4 bases, and the junction held 7 bases outside the gene matches. CDR3 length: 15 amino acids. Germline CDR1 and CDR2: SEHNR and FQNEAQ (reference sequence). The CDR3 is CASSFAGGAGTEAFF. DNA for the CDR3: TGTGCCAGCAGCTTTGCAGGGGGCGCGGGCACTGAAGCTTTCTTT.

The genes are TRBV27 and TRBJ1-3; 8 bases align to TRBD1. The CDR3 covers 16 residues. V dropped 4 bases and J dropped 0; count of bases not matched to a gene: 5. Germline V gene lookup returns CDR1 MNHEY and CDR2 SMNVEV (reference sequence). The CDR3 sequence is CASSSGTGHSGNTIYF. CDR3 nucleotides: TGTGCCAGCAGTTCCGGGACAGGTCACTCTGGAAACACCATATATTTT.

The V call is TRBV4-3, the J call TRBJ1-6, with a possible D match to TRBD1 (6 bases). This CDR3 contains 16 residues. In germline, CDR1 is LGHNA, CDR2 YSLEER. V shed 4 bases and J shed 9 bases, with 19 bases lying between them. The CDR3 is CASSPPLARGGSPLHF. The CDR3 region has the DNA TGCGCCAGCAGCCCCCCACTTGCTAGAGGGGGTTCACCCCTCCACTTT.

V gene TRBV15 combines with J gene TRBJ1-1, with 7 bases fitting TRBD1. The CDR3 is 19 amino acids. Germline CDR1 LNHNV, CDR2 YYDKDF (reference sequence). Trimming at V came to 2 bases and at J to 1 base, leaving 16 bases not matched to a gene. For the CDR3, the DNA is TGTGCCACCAGCAGACCCACCCTATTTCCGACAGGGAAGAACACTGAAGCTTTCTTT. Translation: CATSRPTLFPTGKNTEAFF.